This TCR beta chain was sequenced in a study of blood T cell repertoires in COVID-19. Study context: Specimens from acute and convalescent COVID-19 originated in the United States, Italy and Spain. Sources were T cells, B-cell-depleted T cells, or PBMCs; the material itself was cDNA or gDNA.

This CDR3 has 13 residues. Germline V CDR1 and CDR2: GTSNPN, SVGIG (reference sequence). Trimming removed 1 base from V and 0 bases from J, with 4 bases in between. Authors' methods: Amplified reference gene primers provided the basis for estimating nucleated cell counts. Only in-frame clones appear in the TCRdb table, and some are missing; sequencing was by immunoSEQ multiplex PCR. That table is the source of V, J and clone size, and D and trimming were worked out from the DNA. The sample consists of some 15,000 clones, under 85% of them appearing once. The V gene is TRBV30, the J gene TRBJ1-5; no clear D. What was sequenced was peripheral blood. This clonotype was sampled from a man between 60 and 75 years old with acute or convalescent COVID-19. In nucleotides, the CDR3 is TGTGCCTGGAGTGGTTATAGCAATCAGCCCCAGCATTTT. Amino acid sequence: CAWSGYSNQPQHF.